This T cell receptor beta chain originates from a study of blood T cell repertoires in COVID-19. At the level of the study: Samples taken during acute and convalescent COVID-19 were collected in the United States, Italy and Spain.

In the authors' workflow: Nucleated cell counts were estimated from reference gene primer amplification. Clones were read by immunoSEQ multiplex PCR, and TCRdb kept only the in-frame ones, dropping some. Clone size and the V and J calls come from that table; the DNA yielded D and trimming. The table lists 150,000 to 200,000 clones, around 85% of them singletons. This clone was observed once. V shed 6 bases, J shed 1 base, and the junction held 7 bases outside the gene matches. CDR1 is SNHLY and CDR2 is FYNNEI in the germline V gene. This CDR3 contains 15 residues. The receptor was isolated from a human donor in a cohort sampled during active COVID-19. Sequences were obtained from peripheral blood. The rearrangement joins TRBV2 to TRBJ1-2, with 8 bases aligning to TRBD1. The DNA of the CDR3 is TGTGCCAGCAGGGCCCCGGGACAGGTTAACTATGGCTACACCTTC. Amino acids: CASRAPGQVNYGYTF.